This TCR beta chain was sequenced during a study of cytomegalovirus exposure and HLA in healthy donors. A multiplex PCR was run with 60 Vbeta primers and 13 Jbeta primers. Data came from immunoSEQ multiplex PCR; TCRdb stores just in-frame clones and leaves some out. The sample has about 180,000 clones; over 70% are singletons. V was trimmed by 3 bases and J by 1 base, leaving 10 bases between them. The CDR3 runs 15 residues. Per germline, CDR1 LNHDA and CDR2 SQIVND (reference sequence). This sequence originates from a young woman in good health and CMV-seronegative. Sequenced sample: PBMCs. The genes are TRBV19 and TRBJ2-1; weak D call: TRBD1 (6 bases). The CDR3 coding sequence is TGTGCCAGTAGTATCGTCGGACAGTCCTACAATGAGCAGTTCTTC. This translates into CASSIVGQSYNEQFF.